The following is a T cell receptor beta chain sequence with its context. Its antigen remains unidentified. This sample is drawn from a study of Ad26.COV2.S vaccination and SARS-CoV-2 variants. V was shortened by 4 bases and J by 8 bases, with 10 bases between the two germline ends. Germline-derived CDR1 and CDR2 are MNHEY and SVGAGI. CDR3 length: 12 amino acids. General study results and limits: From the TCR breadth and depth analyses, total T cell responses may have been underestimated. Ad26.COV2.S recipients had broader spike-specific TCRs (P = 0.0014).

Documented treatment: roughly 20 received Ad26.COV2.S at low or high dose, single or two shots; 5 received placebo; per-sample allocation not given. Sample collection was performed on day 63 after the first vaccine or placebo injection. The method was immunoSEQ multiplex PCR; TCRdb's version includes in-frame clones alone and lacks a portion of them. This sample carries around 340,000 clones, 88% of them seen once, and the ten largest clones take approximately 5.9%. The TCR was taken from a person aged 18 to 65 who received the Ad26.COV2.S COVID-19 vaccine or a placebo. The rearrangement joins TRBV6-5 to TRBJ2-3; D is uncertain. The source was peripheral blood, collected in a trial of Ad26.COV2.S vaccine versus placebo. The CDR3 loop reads CASSSQRGTQYF. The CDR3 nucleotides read TGTGCCAGCAGTTCACAGCGAGGTACGCAGTATTTT.